These 5 T cell receptor beta chains were sequenced from one sample in a study of cytomegalovirus exposure and HLA in healthy donors. Profiling relied on immunoSEQ multiplex PCR, and the TCRdb table lists in-frame clones only, not all of them. The table lists around 150,000 clones, approximately 86% of them singletons. Material for sequencing was PBMCs. The receptors come from a woman younger than 35 in good health and CMV-seronegative.

The CDR3 loop reads CASSFNAGRIAEAFF. In DNA, the CDR3 is TGCGCCAGCAGCTTTAATGCAGGGAGGATCGCTGAAGCTTTCTTT. The J gene is TRBJ1-1, the V gene TRBV5-1; possible D gene TRBD1, 5 bases. Trimming removed 2 bases at V and 6 bases at J, with 17 bases between. The CDR3 runs to 15 residues. Germline V CDR1 and CDR2: SGHRS, YFSETQ.

The chain carries TRBV5-1 and TRBJ2-6; 11 nucleotides align to TRBD2. The CDR3 is 22 amino acids. Germline lookup yields CDR1 SGHRS and CDR2 YFSETQ. V shed 0 bases and J 0 bases; nucleotides not matched to a gene: 14. The CDR3 spells CASSLAVASGGLFLSGANVLTF. CDR3 sequence (DNA): TGCGCCAGCAGCTTGGCCGTCGCTAGCGGGGGGCTCTTTCTCTCTGGGGCCAACGTCCTGACTTTC.

The chain links TRBV4-2 to TRBJ2-7; 15 nucleotides align to TRBD2. Losses at the gene ends were 1 base for V and 5 bases for J; bases not matched to a gene: 12. The germline gives CDR1 LGHNA, CDR2 YNFKEQ. The CDR3 runs 19 residues. The CDR3 protein is CASSQVGLAGGPVAHEQYF. The CDR3 bases are TGTGCCAGCAGCCAAGTAGGACTAGCGGGAGGGCCGGTCGCCCACGAGCAGTACTTC.

This chain joins TRBV27 and TRBJ1-6; 10 bases match TRBD1. The CDR3 runs to 15 residues. CDR1 and CDR2 (germline): MNHEY, SMNVEV (reference sequence). V lost 6 bases to trimming and J lost 9 bases; unmatched junction nucleotides: 8. CDR3 region: CASSSPGTGASPLHF. The DNA of the CDR3 is TGTGCCAGCAGCTCACCCGGGACAGGGGCTTCACCCCTCCACTTT.

The genes are TRBV4-1 and TRBJ2-6; no clear D gene. The V end lost 3 bases, the J end lost 4 bases, and 16 bases lay between the germline ends. The CDR3 spans 17 residues. Germline-derived CDR1 and CDR2 are MGHRA and YSYEKL. CDR3: CASSQGLLGGGANVLTF. The CDR3 bases are TGCGCCAGCAGCCAGGGCCTTCTCGGTGGGGGGGCCAACGTCCTGACTTTC.